These 26 T cell receptor beta chains share one sample of origin, sequenced in a study of T cell changes during pregnancy in multiple sclerosis. TCRdb keeps only in-frame clones here, not all; method: immunoSEQ multiplex PCR. The table records 35,000 to 55,000 clones, around 89% of them present only once. The sample consisted of CD8+ T cells from peripheral blood mononuclear cells, taken after pregnancy. The receptors here all came from a female donor in good health, enrolled as a control in a pregnancy study.

Concerning this clone: The sample has other DNA sequences that encode this CDR3 too. The chain links TRBV27 to TRBJ1-1; no reliable D call. The CDR3 is made up of 13 amino acids. The germline gives CDR1 MNHEY, CDR2 SMNVEV (reference sequence). The V end was cut by 3 bases, the J end by 1 base, with 6 bases between. CDR3 nucleotides: TGTGCCAGCAGTTTGGGCCAGAACACTGAAGCTTTCTTT. It yields the protein CASSLGQNTEAFF.

This clone was picked up one time. V and J are TRBV7-9 and TRBJ1-1; no clear D gene. The length of the CDR3 is 12 residues. Germline loops: CDR1 SEHNR, CDR2 FQNEAQ (reference sequence). V was pared by 5 bases and J by 7 bases, with 11 bases between. CDR3 sequence (DNA): TGTGCCAGCAGCCCTCGCCGGGATGAAGCTTTCTTT. Translating gives CASSPRRDEAFF. Drawing the rest from reference TRBV7-9 and TRBJ1-1, the complete variable domain is DTGVSQNPRHKITKRGQNVTFRCDPISEHNRLYWYRQTLGQGPEFLTYFQNEAQLEKSRLLSDRFSAERPKGSFSTLEIQRTEQGDSAMYLCASSPRRDEAFFGQGTRLTVV.

The J gene is TRBJ1-1, the V gene TRBV9; 12 nucleotides align to TRBD1. Trimming at V came to 4 bases and at J to 0 bases, leaving 4 bases not matched to a gene. This CDR3 is 16 amino acids long. Germline CDR1 and CDR2: SGDLS and YYNGEE. For the CDR3, the DNA is TGTGCCAGCAGCCCGCGGGACAGGGGGCTGAACACTGAAGCTTTCTTT. Residues: CASSPRDRGLNTEAFF. The variable domain in full, with the rest retrieved from reference TRBV9 and TRBJ1-1, is DSGVTQTPKHLITATGQRVTLRCSPRSGDLSVYWYQQSLDQGLQFLIQYYNGEERAKGNILERFSAQQFPDLHSELNLSSLELGDSALYFCASSPRDRGLNTEAFFGQGTRLTVV.

This clone showed up just once. The V call is TRBV6-5, the J call TRBJ1-2; D gene uncertain. Trimming pared 5 bases from V and 5 bases from J, leaving 9 bases between. From germline, CDR1 is MNHEY and CDR2 SVGAGI. The CDR3 totals 12 residues. In DNA, the CDR3 is TGTGCCAGCAGTCCCCACAGATATGGCTACACCTTC. As protein: CASSPHRYGYTF.

The chain carries TRBV4-3 and TRBJ2-7; 12 bases are shared with TRBD1. CDR1 is LGHNA, CDR2 YSLEER, per germline. J was trimmed by 4 bases and V by 0 bases; bases with no gene match: 4. The CDR3 sequence is 16 residues long. CDR3 amino acids: CASSQDGTGGEYEQYF. As DNA, the CDR3 is TGCGCCAGCAGCCAAGATGGGACAGGGGGCGAGTACGAGCAGTACTTC.

The chain carries TRBV7-9 and TRBJ1-1; no clear D. V was cut by 0 bases and J by 4 bases, with 9 bases left in between. The CDR3 contains 14 residues. Germline-derived CDR1 and CDR2 are SEHNR and FQNEAQ (reference sequence). CDR3 protein: CASSLAGSGTEAFF. CDR3 nucleotides: TGTGCCAGCAGCTTAGCAGGGAGTGGCACTGAAGCTTTCTTT.

The chain is built from TRBV5-1 and TRBJ1-1; D not resolved. The CDR3 is 14 residues long. From germline, CDR1 is SGHRS and CDR2 YFSETQ. Trimming took off 4 bases at V and 6 bases at J, with 16 bases between the two ends. The CDR3: CASSRDGFGSEAFF. CDR3 sequence (DNA): TGCGCCAGCAGCCGGGATGGGTTTGGGTCTGAAGCTTTCTTT.

The chain recombines TRBV19 with TRBJ2-5; 9 bases align to TRBD2. Germline CDR1 is LNHDA and CDR2 is SQIVND (reference sequence). The CDR3 contains 17 residues. The V segment lost 3 bases and the J segment 5 bases; nucleotides outside the gene matches: 13. This CDR3 is CASSMPGLASKGETQYF. The DNA of the CDR3 is TGTGCCAGTAGTATGCCCGGACTAGCGTCGAAGGGGGAGACCCAGTACTTC.

The gene calls are TRBV6-4 and TRBJ1-6, with 7 bases aligning to TRBD1. Germline values: CDR1 MRHNA, CDR2 SNTAGT. The junction had 5 bases not matched to a gene; V was cut back by 2 bases and J by 7 bases. This CDR3 region has 15 residues. The CDR3 here is CASSDDRGPNSPLHF. The CDR3 bases are TGTGCCAGCAGTGACGATAGGGGGCCCAATTCACCCCTCCACTTT.

The genes are TRBV4-1 and TRBJ1-4; 8 bases are a match to TRBD1. J was trimmed by 10 bases and V by 0 bases; bases with no gene match: 10. CDR3 size: 16 residues. Germline V lookup: CDR1 MGHRA, CDR2 YSYEKL. This chain's CDR3 is CASSQDSGQGIVKLFF. CDR3 sequence (DNA): TGCGCCAGCAGCCAAGATTCCGGACAGGGAATCGTAAAACTGTTTTTT.

The gene calls are TRBV4-3 and TRBJ2-5; 10 bases line up with TRBD2. Germline-derived CDR1 and CDR2 are LGHNA and YSLEER. The length of the CDR3 is 18 residues. The junction had 11 bases not matched to a gene; V was cut back by 0 bases and J by 4 bases. The CDR3 protein is CASSQDLSPSGGGETQYF. The CDR3 DNA follows: TGCGCCAGCAGCCAAGATTTGTCCCCTAGCGGGGGTGGAGAGACCCAGTACTTC.

This chain links TRBV4-3 with TRBJ1-6; D is ambiguous. The V and J ends lost 1 base and 9 bases respectively, with 13 bases between them. The germline V gene encodes CDR1 LGHNA and CDR2 YSLEER. The CDR3 covers 15 residues. The DNA of the CDR3 is TGCGCCAGCAGCCAAGGGGAACGACTAAGTTCACCCCTCCACTTT. Translating it yields CASSQGERLSSPLHF.

The CDR3 reads CASSYSIGHLNTEAFF. Written as DNA, the CDR3 is TGTGCCAGCAGTTACTCGATTGGACACTTGAACACTGAAGCTTTCTTT. V gene TRBV6-5 combines with J gene TRBJ1-1, with D perhaps TRBD1 (5 bases). V was cut by 0 bases and J by 0 bases, with 11 bases left in between. The CDR3 covers 16 residues. CDR1 and CDR2 from the germline V gene are MNHEY and SVGAGI.

CDR3 sequence reads: CASSLYADTGELFF. As DNA, the CDR3 is TGTGCCAGCAGCTTGTATGCGGACACCGGGGAGCTGTTTTTT. The genes are TRBV5-6 and TRBJ2-2; D is undetermined. Looked up from germline, CDR1 is SGHDT and CDR2 is YYEEEE. This CDR3 has 14 amino acids. V lost 1 base to trimming and J lost 3 bases, with 7 bases between them.

The chain recombines TRBV11-3 with TRBJ2-3; D is ambiguous. Germline V gene data show CDR1 as SGHNT and CDR2 as YENEEA. Trimming removed 4 bases from V and 6 bases from J, with 11 bases in between. CDR3 length: 13 residues. CDR3 in amino acids: CASSSVDADTQYF. CDR3 nucleotide sequence: TGTGCCAGCAGCTCTGTCGATGCGGATACGCAGTATTTT.

This chain connects TRBV15 to TRBJ1-4; D may be TRBD1 (5 bases). The CDR3 loop spans 16 amino acids. V lost 1 base to trimming and J lost 1 base, with 10 bases between them. The germline V gene has CDR1 LNHNV and CDR2 YYDKDF (reference sequence). This CDR3 is CATSRGRTLTNEKLFF. The DNA of the CDR3 is TGTGCCACCAGCAGAGGAAGGACATTAACTAATGAAAAACTGTTTTTT.

The V gene is TRBV28, the J gene TRBJ1-3; the match to TRBD1 covers 11 bases. The CDR3 contains 16 residues. V was clipped by 6 bases and J by 0 bases; unmatched bases: 4. Germline CDR1 and CDR2: MDHEN and SYDVKM. For the CDR3, the DNA is TGTGCCAGCAGCCCCGGGACAGGGGGCTCTGGAAACACCATATATTTT. Protein: CASSPGTGGSGNTIYF.

This clone was counted once. The genes are TRBV7-9 and TRBJ1-1, with 9 positions matching TRBD1. CDR3 length: 15 residues. Germline V CDR1 and CDR2: SEHNR, FQNEAQ (reference sequence). V lost 5 bases to trimming and J lost 1 base; unmatched junction nucleotides: 5. The CDR3 sequence is CASSPWTGENTEAFF. For the CDR3, the DNA is TGTGCCAGCAGCCCCTGGACAGGGGAGAACACTGAAGCTTTCTTT.

Judged by abundance, this clone is medium-sized. This sequence joins TRBV5-5 and TRBJ1-1; TRBD1 agrees at 9 bases. Germline loops: CDR1 SGHKS, CDR2 YYEKEE (reference sequence). The CDR3 consists of 18 residues. Unmatched junction bases numbered 14, after V lost 5 bases and J lost 0 bases. CDR3 coding DNA: TGTGCCAGCAGGGGGGGGACAGGGTACCCGACCATGAACACTGAAGCTTTCTTT. Protein sequence: CASRGGTGYPTMNTEAFF.

The V gene is TRBV30, the J gene TRBJ2-1, with D possibly TRBD1 on 6 matching bases. CDR1 is GTSNPN and CDR2 is SVGIG in the germline V gene (reference sequence). V was pared by 6 bases and J by 5 bases, with 14 bases between. This CDR3 comprises 13 residues. This CDR3 reads CACIRDTHNEQFF. In DNA, the CDR3 is TGTGCCTGTATCCGGGACACCCACAATGAGCAGTTCTTC.

The rearrangement joins TRBV7-8 to TRBJ1-2, with 8 bases identical to TRBD1. Trimming took 5 bases from V and 3 from J; bases not matched to a gene: 11. Per the germline V gene, CDR1 is SGHVS and CDR2 is FQNEAQ. CDR3 length: 16 amino acids. The DNA of the CDR3 is TGTGCCAGCAGCCTCCCACCGGGACAGGATTACTATGGCTACACCTTC. Translation: CASSLPPGQDYYGYTF.

This chain joins TRBV6-6 and TRBJ1-1; the match to TRBD1 covers 9 bases. This CDR3 spans 15 amino acids. Trimming cost V 2 bases and J 8 bases; bases outside gene matches: 9. Per the germline V gene, CDR1 is MNHNY and CDR2 is SVGAGI (reference sequence). This CDR3 reads CASSYTTGTGPEAFF. The CDR3 DNA follows: TGTGCCAGCAGTTACACAACCGGGACAGGGCCGGAAGCTTTCTTT.

V and J are TRBV4-3 and TRBJ2-7; D ambiguous. The CDR3 has 13 amino acids. The germline V gene has CDR1 LGHNA and CDR2 YSLEER. V was trimmed by 4 bases and J by 6 bases, leaving 13 bases between them. The CDR3: CASSPPASSEQYF. For the CDR3, the DNA is TGCGCCAGCAGCCCCCCCGCCTCGAGCGAGCAGTACTTC.

This clone has just one count. The genes are TRBV4-3 and TRBJ2-3; 10 nucleotides line up with TRBD2. CDR1 LGHNA and CDR2 YSLEER come from the germline V gene. CDR3 length: 15 residues. With 3 bases clipped from V and 4 bases from J, the junction kept 4 bases outside the gene matches. The CDR3: CASSQSGGAADTQYF. For the CDR3, the DNA is TGCGCCAGCAGCCAGAGCGGGGGGGCAGCAGATACGCAGTATTTT.

This chain connects TRBV7-8 to TRBJ2-3; possible D gene TRBD2, 6 bases. Germline V lookup: CDR1 SGHVS, CDR2 FQNEAQ. V lost 5 bases to trimming and J lost 1 base, with 13 bases between them. The CDR3 covers 15 residues. This CDR3 is CASSIRSSGTDTQYF. As DNA, the CDR3 is TGTGCCAGCAGCATCAGATCTAGCGGCACAGATACGCAGTATTTT.

The V call is TRBV6-6, the J call TRBJ1-1; TRBD1 is a possible D gene (5 bases). V was trimmed by 2 bases and J by 1 base, leaving 14 bases between them. CDR1 MNHNY and CDR2 SVGAGI come from the germline V gene (reference sequence). The CDR3 is 16 amino acids. This CDR3 is CASSYPGDFGNTEAFF. Written as DNA, the CDR3 is TGTGCCAGCAGTTACCCCGGGGACTTCGGGAACACTGAAGCTTTCTTT.